What follows are 20 T cell receptor beta chains derived from one specimen sequenced in a study of blood T cell repertoires in COVID-19. The table came from immunoSEQ multiplex PCR; TCRdb's copy has only in-frame clones and leaves some out. The sample lists about 180,000 clones, about 88% occurring once. Material for sequencing was peripheral blood. All receptors derive from a woman younger than 45 with active or convalescent COVID-19.

The V gene is TRBV5-6, the J gene TRBJ2-7, with D possibly being TRBD1 (6 bases). Germline V gene sequence: CDR1 SGHDT, CDR2 YYEEEE. CDR3 length: 16 residues. Trimming cost V 1 base and J 0 bases, with 14 bases left between them. The CDR3 region is CASSLFIGTLSYEQYF. DNA for the CDR3: TGTGCCAGCAGCTTGTTTATCGGGACACTCTCCTACGAGCAGTACTTC.

In DNA form, the CDR3 reads TGTGCCATCAAATCAGGGAGCGGGGGGCAACAAGAGACCCAGTACTTC. This sequence encodes CAIKSGSGGQQETQYF. The rearrangement joins TRBV10-3 to TRBJ2-5, with 9 bases matching TRBD2. With V trimmed by 7 bases and J by 2 bases, 11 bases remained unmatched. The CDR3 loop spans 16 amino acids. Germline values: CDR1 ENHRY, CDR2 SYGVKD.

This clone came up once. This chain connects TRBV27 to TRBJ1-2; weak D call: TRBD1 (6 bases). The CDR3 consists of 14 residues. Trimming took 6 bases from V and 0 from J, leaving 11 bases between them. The V gene's germline CDR1 is MNHEY and CDR2 SMNVEV (reference sequence). CDR3 residues: CASSGQNTNYGYTF. CDR3 DNA sequence: TGTGCCAGCAGCGGACAGAATACTAACTATGGCTACACCTTC.

This sequence joins TRBV6-6 and TRBJ1-5, with D possibly TRBD1 on 5 matching bases. The germline V and J ends were trimmed by 6 bases and 7 bases, with 19 bases remaining between them. The CDR3 has 15 amino acids. CDR1 and CDR2 from the germline V gene are MNHNY and SVGAGI (reference sequence). This chain's CDR3 is CASRLDRSSRQPQHF. The CDR3 coding sequence is TGTGCCAGCAGACTCGACAGATCCTCGCGGCAGCCCCAGCATTTT.

The V call is TRBV7-6, the J call TRBJ2-3; no clear D gene. The germline CDR1 and CDR2 sequences are SGHVS and FNYEAQ. This CDR3 is built from 13 residues. Trimming took 4 bases from V and 0 from J, leaving 5 bases between them. In DNA, the CDR3 is TGTGCCAGCAGCTCCTCTAGCACAGATACGCAGTATTTT. Protein product: CASSSSSTDTQYF.

This clone was detected a few times. J is TRBJ1-3 and V is TRBV11-3; D possibly corresponds to TRBD1 (5 bases). Trimming took 1 base from V and 0 from J, leaving 7 bases between them. Germline CDR1 and CDR2: SGHNT and YENEEA. This CDR3 has 15 amino acids. CDR3 loop: CASSLGQSSGNTIYF. The DNA for the CDR3 is TGTGCCAGCAGCTTAGGACAGTCCTCTGGAAACACCATATATTTT.

This clone was seen a single time. This chain connects TRBV11-2 to TRBJ2-7; no clear D gene. This CDR3 spans 11 amino acids. The germline V and J ends were trimmed by 5 bases and 5 bases, with 7 bases remaining between them. Germline V gives CDR1 SGHAT, CDR2 FQNNGV. The CDR3 reads CASSPFNEQYF. CDR3 nucleotides: TGTGCCAGCAGCCCATTCAACGAGCAGTACTTC.

J is TRBJ1-2 and V is TRBV5-1, with D maybe TRBD1 (5 bases). Germline loops: CDR1 SGHRS, CDR2 YFSETQ. This CDR3 region has 12 residues. Trimming cost V 7 bases and J 1 base, with 8 bases left between them. The CDR3 coding sequence is TGCGCCAGCTTTGACAGTAACTATGGCTACACCTTC. Its protein product is CASFDSNYGYTF.

This sequence joins TRBV27 and TRBJ2-3; the D gene is possibly TRBD2 (5 bases). Trimming pared 7 bases from V and 7 bases from J, leaving 15 bases between. The CDR3 covers 13 residues. Germline values: CDR1 MNHEY, CDR2 SMNVEV (reference sequence). The CDR3 DNA follows: TGTGCCAGCACTATCCCCGGGGAAAATACGCAGTATTTT. This codes for CASTIPGENTQYF.

The V and J genes are TRBV19 and TRBJ1-5; TRBD1 aligns across 9 bases. CDR3 length: 16 residues. J gave up 2 bases and V 9 bases, and 11 bases lay outside the gene matches. Germline assignment: CDR1 LNHDA and CDR2 SQIVND (reference sequence). The CDR3 bases are TGTGCCAGCTGCCTGGGACAGGGTAGCGGCAATCAGCCCCAGCATTTT. The encoded protein is CASCLGQGSGNQPQHF.

CDR3 sequence (DNA): TGTGCCAGCAGCGCGACTAGCGGGAGGGCCAGGAGCTCCTACAATGAGCAGTTCTTC. Encoded protein: CASSATSGRARSSYNEQFF. This chain links TRBV6-4 with TRBJ2-1; 14 nucleotides align to TRBD2. V lost 6 bases and J lost 0; bases outside the gene matches: 10. The CDR3 is 19 residues long. CDR1 is MRHNA, CDR2 SNTAGT, per germline.

This chain connects TRBV19 to TRBJ1-2, with a possible D match to TRBD1 (5 bases). V dropped 5 bases and J dropped 6 bases, with 13 bases sitting between them. Germline V lookup: CDR1 LNHDA, CDR2 SQIVND (reference sequence). The CDR3 sequence is 13 residues long. This CDR3 reads CASSASRADGYTF. CDR3 in DNA: TGTGCCAGTAGTGCCAGCAGGGCGGATGGCTACACCTTC.

The rearrangement uses TRBV7-9 and TRBJ2-7; no clear D. V was trimmed by 3 bases and J by 1 base, leaving 16 bases between them. This CDR3 is 16 amino acids long. Germline lookup yields CDR1 SEHNR and CDR2 FQNEAQ (reference sequence). The CDR3 bases are TGTGCCAGCAGCTTTGCCGAGGATTTACCGTCCTACGAGCAGTACTTC. As protein: CASSFAEDLPSYEQYF. Complete variable domain (other parts from reference TRBV7-9 and TRBJ2-7): DTGVSQNPRHKITKRGQNVTFRCDPISEHNRLYWYRQTLGQGPEFLTYFQNEAQLEKSRLLSDRFSAERPKGSFSTLEIQRTEQGDSAMYLCASSFAEDLPSYEQYFGPGTRLTVT.

This clone was counted a single time. V gene TRBV6-6 combines with J gene TRBJ1-1; unclear D gene. Trimming left V 11 bases short and J 0 bases short, with 13 bases between. Germline CDR1 is MNHNY and CDR2 is SVGAGI (reference sequence). CDR3 length: 13 amino acids. CDR3 nucleotides: TGTGCCCTCAACGCGGGATTGAACACTGAAGCTTTCTTT. Protein sequence: CALNAGLNTEAFF.

This clone showed up just a few times. This chain links TRBV18 with TRBJ1-1, with D tentatively TRBD1 (6 bases). Per the germline V gene, CDR1 is KGHSH and CDR2 is LQKENI. The CDR3 contains 13 residues. V lost 5 bases and J 6 bases, leaving 13 bases between the germline ends. The CDR3 nucleotides read TGTGCCAGCTCAACAACAGGGTTCTCTGAAGCTTTCTTT. Translating it yields CASSTTGFSEAFF. The entire variable domain, with the rest obtained from reference TRBV18 and TRBJ1-1, is as follows: NAGVMQNPRHLVRRRGQEARLRCSPMKGHSHVYWYRQLPEEGLKFMVYLQKENIIDESGMPKERFSAEFPKEGPSILRIQQVVRGDSAAYFCASSTTGFSEAFFGQGTRLTVV.

The rearrangement joins TRBV27 to TRBJ1-2; D is perhaps TRBD1 (6 bases). Trimming removed 6 bases from V and 3 bases from J, with 11 bases in between. The CDR3 sequence is 13 residues long. Germline CDR1 is MNHEY and CDR2 is SMNVEV (reference sequence). The CDR3 here is CASSLGHHYGYTF. The DNA for the CDR3 is TGTGCCAGCAGCCTGGGACACCACTATGGCTACACCTTC.

This chain connects TRBV2 to TRBJ1-1; D not certain. The CDR3 loop spans 15 amino acids. In germline, CDR1 is SNHLY, CDR2 FYNNEI. With 2 bases removed from V and 5 bases from J, the gap between germline ends came to 15 bases. Written as DNA, the CDR3 is TGTGCCAGCAGTGAACCTATACGGGGTGGGACTGAAGCTTTCTTT. Encoded protein: CASSEPIRGGTEAFF.

The chain employs TRBV7-9 and TRBJ1-1; D is undetermined. The germline V gene has CDR1 SEHNR and CDR2 FQNEAQ (reference sequence). The V gene lost 2 bases and the J gene lost 1 base, with 14 bases spanning the gap. The CDR3 has 16 residues. The CDR3 sequence: CASSLLWPGENTEAFF. The CDR3 DNA sequence: TGTGCCAGCAGCTTATTGTGGCCCGGGGAGAACACTGAAGCTTTCTTT.

The V call is TRBV2, the J call TRBJ2-1, with 7 bases identical to TRBD1. The CDR3 consists of 14 residues. In germline, CDR1 is SNHLY, CDR2 FYNNEI. V shed 7 bases, J shed 9 bases, and the junction held 12 bases outside the gene matches. The CDR3 loop is CASKPTGSLGEQFF. In nucleotides, the CDR3 is TGTGCCAGCAAACCGACAGGGAGTTTAGGTGAGCAGTTCTTC.

This rearrangement joins TRBV7-6 to TRBJ2-7; 10 positions match TRBD2. With V trimmed by 6 bases and J by 0 bases, 5 bases remained unmatched. This CDR3 spans 15 amino acids. The germline CDR1 and CDR2 sequences are SGHVS and FNYEAQ. For the CDR3, the DNA is TGTGCCAGCAGAACAACTAGCGGGACCTCCTACGAGCAGTACTTC. Amino acids: CASRTTSGTSYEQYF.